The 7 T cell receptor beta chains below come from one sample, sequenced in a study of regulatory T cells in long-lasting Graves disease. In building TCR beta libraries, iRepertoire HTBI primers were used together with Arm-PCR of CDR3 regions. TCRdb re-derived calls from the multiplex PCR reads in MiXCR, one entry per CDR3 protein. The sample lists hundreds of thousands of distinct CDR3 sequences; roughly 15% were seen once. Time point of the sample: newly diagnosed GD, antithyroid drugs for less than 3 months. Extracted PBMC RNA gave rise to the TCR library. Sequences were derived from peripheral blood mononuclear cells (PBMCs), sampled at new diagnosis, from a patient treated with antithyroid drugs. These receptors were taken from a female donor with Graves disease.

This clonotype was seen repeatedly, ten times or more. The chain carries TRBV27 and TRBJ2-3; D gene ambiguous. Trimming shortened V by 4 bases and J by 2 bases, and 13 bases separated the two germline ends. The CDR3 runs to 15 residues. CDR1 is MNHEY and CDR2 is SMNVEV in the germline V gene (reference sequence). The CDR3 reads CASSYSRGDTDTQYF. The CDR3 DNA is TGTGCCAGCAGTTACAGTCGCGGAGACACAGATACGCAGTATTTT.

This clonotype was counted many times. The rearrangement links TRBV12-3 or TRBV12-4 to TRBJ2-1; D tentatively fits TRBD1 or TRBD2 (5 bases each). Trimming stripped 5 bases from V and 4 bases from J, with 15 bases between. This CDR3 is 15 amino acids long. The CDR3 protein is CASSPPQGAYNEQFF. CDR3 in DNA: TGTGCCAGCAGTCCACCCCAGGGAGCTTACAATGAGCAGTTCTTC.

This clonotype has ten or more counts. The chain has TRBV20-1 and TRBJ1-1, with no clear D. The germline V gene has CDR1 DFQATT and CDR2 SNEGSKA (reference sequence). The V end lost 0 bases, the J end lost 7 bases, and 9 bases lay between the germline ends. CDR3 length: 12 amino acids. The CDR3 sequence is CSARDNGCEAFF. CDR3 in DNA: TGCAGTGCTAGAGATAACGGATGTGAAGCTTTCTTT.

This clonotype was detected a few times. The chain links TRBV28 to TRBJ2-3; 9 bases align to TRBD2. The CDR3 has 18 amino acids. The V gene end was trimmed by 2 bases and the J gene end by 4 bases; junction bases not matched to a gene: 13. Looked up from germline, CDR1 is MDHEN and CDR2 is SYDVKM. This CDR3 is CASSLGPLRREGPDTQYF. The DNA of the CDR3 is TGTGCCAGCAGTTTAGGCCCCCTTCGGCGGGAGGGCCCAGATACGCAGTATTTT.

This clonotype was observed many times. V usage is TRBV20-1 and J usage is TRBJ1-3; no reliable D call. Trimming removed 3 bases from V and 4 bases from J, with 4 bases in between. The CDR3 loop spans 11 amino acids. The germline gives CDR1 DFQATT, CDR2 SNEGSKA (reference sequence). The CDR3 region is CSASWGNTIYF. As DNA, the CDR3 is TGCAGTGCTAGTTGGGGAAACACCATATATTTT.

As concerns this clonotype: The CDR3 does not end in the conserved phenylalanine or tryptophan, so this is likely a read error. The chain combines TRBV5-6 with TRBJ2-7; 13 bases match TRBD2. The junction had 2 bases not matched to a gene; V was cut back by 3 bases and J by 2 bases. The CDR3 is made up of 15 amino acids. The germline V gene encodes CDR1 SGHDT and CDR2 YYEEEE. CDR3 region: CASSSGTSGAYEQYL. CDR3 DNA sequence: TGTGCCAGCAGCTCCGGGACTAGCGGGGCCTACGAGCAGTACCTC.

This clonotype was observed a few times. The rearrangement uses TRBV18 and TRBJ1-3; possibly TRBD1 for D (5 bases). This CDR3 spans 15 amino acids. From germline, CDR1 is KGHSH and CDR2 LQKENI. V was clipped by 0 bases and J by 5 bases, with 11 bases between them. CDR3 region: CASSPPSGIRNTIYF. The CDR3 nucleotides are TGTGCCAGCTCACCACCGTCAGGGATCCGAAACACCATATATTTT.